The 16 T cell receptor beta chains in this list originate from one sample, sequenced in a study of regulatory T cells in long-lasting Graves disease. Specified time point: newly diagnosed GD, antithyroid drugs for less than 3 months. Following extraction of RNA from PBMCs, that RNA was used to make the TCR library. Through Arm-PCR of CDR3 regions and iRepertoire HTBI primers, TCR beta libraries were built. TCRdb reprocessed the multiplex PCR reads via MiXCR and lists one record per CDR3 protein. Among around 450,000 distinct CDR3 sequences listed, over 14% were seen once. This same sample was also taken into another study, of T cells in Graves' hyperthyroidism and ophthalmopathy.

This sample comprised peripheral blood mononuclear cells (PBMCs), obtained at new diagnosis, from a patient treated with antithyroid drugs. The receptors derive from a middle-aged woman with Graves disease.

This clonotype was recorded at least ten times. This sequence joins TRBV2 and TRBJ2-3; TRBD2 agrees at 11 bases. The J segment lost 5 bases and the V segment lost 7 bases, leaving 8 bases of the junction unmatched. CDR1 and CDR2 (germline): SNHLY, FYNNEI. The CDR3 totals 15 residues. The chain's CDR3 is CASNQLAGVEDTQYF. CDR3 bases: TGTGCCAGCAACCAACTAGCGGGAGTTGAAGATACGCAGTATTTT.

The chain recombines TRBV4-3 with TRBJ2-2, with TRBD2 matching 14 bases. Germline assignment: CDR1 LGHNA and CDR2 YSLEER. With V trimmed by 4 bases and J by 2 bases, 3 bases remained unmatched. The CDR3 totals 17 residues. The CDR3 spells CASSPGTSGSNTGELFF. CDR3 sequence (DNA): TGCGCCAGCAGCCCCGGGACTAGCGGGAGTAACACCGGGGAGCTGTTTTTT.

Remarks on this clonotype: A read error likely explains this, since a far larger clone differs by one base. This rearrangement joins TRBV2 to TRBJ2-1, with 8 bases that match TRBD1. Per the germline V gene, CDR1 is SNHLY and CDR2 is FYNNEI. The CDR3 has 14 amino acids. CDR3 coding DNA: TGTGCCAGCAGGCGGACAGGGAACCAAGAGACCCAGTGCTTC. Translation gives CASRRTGNQETQCF.

This clonotype has a handful of counts. The genes are TRBV7-9 and TRBJ2-1; D is possibly TRBD1 or TRBD2 (5 bases each). The CDR3 length is 17 residues. The germline V gene has CDR1 SEHNR and CDR2 FQNEAQ (reference sequence). The V end was cut by 4 bases, the J end by 1 base, with 17 bases between. The CDR3 reads CASSYESGGASYNEQFF. The CDR3 DNA sequence: TGTGCCAGCAGCTATGAAAGTGGGGGAGCATCCTACAATGAGCAGTTCTTC.

This clonotype was detected many times. Germline is not matched at one junction end, which may reflect a read error. CDR3 DNA sequence: TGTGCTAGCAGCTTAGTGGGCAAGCAAGAGACCCAGTACTTC. Protein sequence: CASSLVGKQETQYF. V usage is TRBV7-7 and J usage is TRBJ2-5; D ambiguous. The CDR3 consists of 14 residues. Per the germline V gene, CDR1 is SSHAT and CDR2 is FNYEAQ (reference sequence).

For the CDR3, the DNA is TGTGCCAGCAGCTTAGAGCGGGATCTAGCACCCCTCCACTTT. Protein product: CASSLERDLAPLHF. The V call is TRBV11-2, the J call TRBJ1-6; the D is unclear. With 0 bases removed from V and 11 bases from J, the gap between germline ends came to 11 bases. The CDR3 extends over 14 amino acids. Germline values: CDR1 SGHAT, CDR2 FQNNGV.

This clonotype was detected ten times or more. In DNA form, the CDR3 reads TGCAGCGTCCTATCGGGACAGAACTCACTTAACTATGGCTACACCTTC. This translates into CSVLSGQNSLNYGYTF. The chain joins TRBV29-1 to TRBJ1-2; 7 bases align to TRBD1. J gave up 1 base and V 6 bases, and 14 bases lay outside the gene matches. In germline, CDR1 is SQVTM, CDR2 ANQGSEA. The CDR3 is 16 amino acids.

This clonotype occurred many times. The rearrangement links TRBV7-6 to TRBJ2-1; tentatively, D is TRBD2 (6 bases). CDR1 is SGHVS and CDR2 is FNYEAQ in the germline V gene. Trimming left V 1 base short and J 9 bases short, with 13 bases between. CDR3 length equals 14 residues. The CDR3 region has the DNA TGTGCCAGCAGCTTAGTGAATAGCGGCGGTGAGCAGTTCTTC. Amino acids: CASSLVNSGGEQFF.

Details on this clonotype: A clone one base away is much larger, so this may be a read error. The chain has TRBV6-1 and TRBJ1-2, with TRBD1 matching 7 bases. Germline CDR1 and CDR2: MNHNS and SASEGT. Trimming cost V 6 bases and J 8 bases; bases outside gene matches: 3. The CDR3 consists of 11 residues. The CDR3 spells CASRRQGGYTF. Here the CDR3 DNA reads TGTGCCAGCAGACGACAGGGAGGCTACACCTTC.

This clonotype was recorded at least ten times. The chain carries TRBV19 and TRBJ2-2; TRBD2 matches at 8 bases. The germline gives CDR1 LNHDA, CDR2 SQIVND (reference sequence). CDR3 length: 15 residues. V lost 5 bases and J lost 5; bases outside the gene matches: 7. CDR3 DNA sequence: TGTGCCAGTAGTCCTGGGACTAGGAGGACCGGGGAGCTGTTTTTT. As protein: CASSPGTRRTGELFF.

This clonotype was picked up many times. The genes are TRBV11-2 and TRBJ2-1, with TRBD2 identical over 8 bases. The CDR3 totals 15 residues. CDR1 is SGHAT and CDR2 is FQNNGV in the germline V gene. Trimming took 1 base from V and 4 from J; bases not matched to a gene: 3. The DNA of the CDR3 is TGTGCCAGCAGCTTAGGCGGGGGGTTGTACAATGAGCAGTTCTTC. This encodes CASSLGGGLYNEQFF.

This clonotype was observed many times. This chain connects TRBV24-1 to TRBJ1-5, with unresolved D. This CDR3 comprises 14 residues. CDR1 is KGHDR and CDR2 is SFDVKD in the germline V gene. V shed 2 bases and J shed 2 bases, with 6 bases lying between them. CDR3 loop: CATSDSAGNQPQHF. The CDR3 DNA follows: TGTGCCACCAGTGATTCGGCAGGCAATCAGCCCCAGCATTTT.

This clonotype was picked up many times. The V call is TRBV10-3, the J call TRBJ1-2, with D perhaps matching TRBD1 (6 bases). V lost 0 bases to trimming and J lost 6 bases, with 17 bases between them. Germline CDR1 reads ENHRY; CDR2 reads SYGVKD. This CDR3 contains 16 residues. The CDR3 nucleotides are TGTGCCATCAGTGAGTCAGGACAGCAACCGAGGCATGGCTACACCTTC. Translation gives CAISESGQQPRHGYTF.

This clonotype was counted between two and nine times. The CDR3 region has the DNA TGTGCCAGCAGTTTAGTGGGGAATCAGCAGTACTTC. As protein: CASSLVGNQQYF. The chain is built from TRBV12-3 or TRBV12-4 and TRBJ2-7; D is uncertain. Trimming shortened V by 1 base and J by 8 bases, and 9 bases separated the two germline ends. This CDR3 comprises 12 residues.

At least ten counts were recorded for this clonotype. This chain connects TRBV11-2 to TRBJ2-3; TRBD2 agrees at 8 bases. V shed 5 bases and J 2 bases; nucleotides not matched to a gene: 9. This CDR3 contains 16 residues. Per germline, CDR1 SGHAT and CDR2 FQNNGV. The CDR3 protein is CASSPVAGGITDTQYF. The CDR3 region has the DNA TGTGCCAGCAGCCCCGTTGCGGGAGGTATCACAGATACGCAGTATTTT. The whole variable domain, remainder taken from reference TRBV11-2 and TRBJ2-3, is EAGVAQSPRYKIIEKRQSVAFWCNPISGHATLYWYQQILGQGPKLLIQFQNNGVVDDSQLPKDRFSAERLKGVDSTLKIQPAKLEDSAVYLCASSPVAGGITDTQYFGPGTRLTVL.

This chain joins TRBV27 and TRBJ2-2; no definite D call. The CDR3 runs to 13 residues. V lost 4 bases to trimming and J lost 2 bases, with 5 bases between them. Per the germline V gene, CDR1 is MNHEY and CDR2 is SMNVEV (reference sequence). In DNA form, the CDR3 reads TGTGCCAGCAGTTACCTAAACACCGGGGAGCTGTTTTTT. Amino acid sequence: CASSYLNTGELFF.